Reported below is one T cell receptor beta chain. A much more abundant neighbour one base away suggests this may be a read error. The data originate from a study of molecular identifiers for immune sequencing clone quantification. Naive CD8 T cells were sorted, and the gate applied was CD8+CD4-CCR7+CD45RA+. CDR3 length equals 15 residues. Per germline, CDR1 KGHDR and CDR2 SFDVKD. Trimming removed 3 bases at V and 10 bases at J, with 17 bases between. MiXCR, applied by TCRdb to the PCR reads, yields one record per CDR3 protein. This table has 460,000 or so distinct CDR3 sequences, 20% to 25% appearing once.

The chain joins TRBV24-1 to TRBJ1-4; D possibly corresponds to TRBD1 (6 bases). The sequenced sample consisted of naive CD8+ T cells from blood, with Jurkat cell RNA spiked in. Subset reported: FACS-sorted CD8+CD4-CCR7+CD45RA+ naive T cells. The receptor comes from a human donor in good health. Some libraries in this study had Jurkat cell RNA spiked in. CDR3 DNA: TGTGCCACCAGTGATCCGGGGGCAGGCGGTGGAAAACTGTTTTTT. Protein product: CATSDPGAGGGKLFF.